The clone carrying this TCR beta chain was counted many times. The antigen is undetermined. From germline, CDR1 is SGHDN and CDR2 FVKESK. This CDR3 is 14 amino acids long. The germline V and J ends were trimmed by 1 base and 6 bases, with 12 bases remaining between them. This specimen comes from a study of early T cells in non-severe SARS-CoV-2 infection. Study in general: Bulk RNA from unsorted whole blood was sequenced; chains were unpaired. Study-wide results and caveats: Lookups in VDJdb leaned toward anti-spike CD8 responses and missed private and CD4 specificities.

Individual cDNA molecules were tagged with unique molecular identifiers, the study reported. TCRdb redid the calling of the 5' RACE reads with MiXCR, one entry per CDR3 protein. The data show around 52,000 distinct CDR3 sequences, with 11% seen just once and more than 8.5% held by the top ten. The rearrangement joins TRBV14 to TRBJ1-1; D is unresolved. The sequence was obtained from an adult who was a healthcare worker with PCR-confirmed SARS-CoV-2 infection or an uninfected control (not recorded which). What was sequenced was whole blood. CDR3 loop: CASSQVPGAPEAFF. DNA for the CDR3: TGTGCCAGCAGCCAAGTTCCGGGAGCCCCTGAAGCTTTCTTT.